This TCR beta chain is drawn from a study of cytomegalovirus exposure and HLA in healthy donors. Study context: Out of about 190 million T cells, an earlier analysis found over 100 million unique TCR beta sequences in total.

Both 60 Vbeta primers and 13 Jbeta primers went into the PCR. Assay used: immunoSEQ multiplex PCR; TCRdb lists only in-frame clones, some missing. This table has 150,000 to 180,000 clones, around 68% appearing once. Samples came from healthy bone marrow donors. Germline V lookup: CDR1 SGDLS, CDR2 YYNGEE. This CDR3 contains 15 residues. Trimming shortened V by 0 bases and J by 3 bases, and 12 bases separated the two germline ends. Turning to this clone: Its cognate antigen is unknown.

Study results and limitations: There were a few CMV-associated chains whose specificity for CMV antigens was confirmed in vitro.

The genes are TRBV9 and TRBJ1-2; D gene unclear. This TCR was sampled from a man aged 25 to 40 in good health and CMV-seronegative. Specimen: PBMCs. The CDR3 reads CASSVEPLKHYGYTF. For the CDR3, the DNA is TGTGCCAGCAGCGTAGAGCCATTAAAGCACTATGGCTACACCTTC.